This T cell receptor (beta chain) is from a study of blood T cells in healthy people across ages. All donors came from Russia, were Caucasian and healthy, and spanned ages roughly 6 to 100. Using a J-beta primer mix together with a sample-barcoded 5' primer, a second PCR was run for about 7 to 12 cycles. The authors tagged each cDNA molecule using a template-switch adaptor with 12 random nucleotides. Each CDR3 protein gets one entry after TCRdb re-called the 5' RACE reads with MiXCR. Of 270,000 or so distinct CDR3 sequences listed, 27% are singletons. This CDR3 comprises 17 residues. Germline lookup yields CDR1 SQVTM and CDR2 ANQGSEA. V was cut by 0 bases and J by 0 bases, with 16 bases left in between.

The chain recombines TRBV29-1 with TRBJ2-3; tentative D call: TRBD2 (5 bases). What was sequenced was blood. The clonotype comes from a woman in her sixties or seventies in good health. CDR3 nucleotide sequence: TGCAGCGTTGAAGATCCATGGACTCCACATAGCACAGATACGCAGTATTTT. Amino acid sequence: CSVEDPWTPHSTDTQYF.